In this sample, the clone carrying this T cell receptor beta chain turned up many times. As yet, its antigen is unknown. Time point indicated: pre-sensitization, week 0. Indicated treatment: therapeutic diphenylcyclopropenone sensitization with weekly scalp DPC. Prior to each patch test being applied, blood was drawn. This record comes from a study of human T cells and chemical hapten exposure. Study-level points and caveats: PT1 expanded TCR numbers tracked positively with patch test score.

Individual cDNA molecules each carried unique molecular identifiers attached by the library. A single record per CDR3 protein comes from TCRdb applying MiXCR to the RACE reads. Of over 300,000 distinct CDR3 sequences in the sample, 4.5% to 6% were seen once. V trimming: 2 bases; J trimming: 2 bases; junction bases outside the gene matches: 1. The CDR3 spans 15 residues. From germline, CDR1 is SEHNR and CDR2 FQNEAQ (reference sequence). The genes are TRBV7-9 and TRBJ2-3; 10 bases line up with TRBD2. The sample here was whole blood, taken in connection with sensitization to the hapten diphenylcyclopropenone (DPC). The TCR comes from a woman in her forties or fifties with alopecia areata. Some clones in this sample may be carry-over from other donors' samples. The CDR3 DNA follows: TGTGCCAGCAGCTTAACTAGCGGGGTCACAGATACGCAGTATTTT. The encoded protein is CASSLTSGVTDTQYF.